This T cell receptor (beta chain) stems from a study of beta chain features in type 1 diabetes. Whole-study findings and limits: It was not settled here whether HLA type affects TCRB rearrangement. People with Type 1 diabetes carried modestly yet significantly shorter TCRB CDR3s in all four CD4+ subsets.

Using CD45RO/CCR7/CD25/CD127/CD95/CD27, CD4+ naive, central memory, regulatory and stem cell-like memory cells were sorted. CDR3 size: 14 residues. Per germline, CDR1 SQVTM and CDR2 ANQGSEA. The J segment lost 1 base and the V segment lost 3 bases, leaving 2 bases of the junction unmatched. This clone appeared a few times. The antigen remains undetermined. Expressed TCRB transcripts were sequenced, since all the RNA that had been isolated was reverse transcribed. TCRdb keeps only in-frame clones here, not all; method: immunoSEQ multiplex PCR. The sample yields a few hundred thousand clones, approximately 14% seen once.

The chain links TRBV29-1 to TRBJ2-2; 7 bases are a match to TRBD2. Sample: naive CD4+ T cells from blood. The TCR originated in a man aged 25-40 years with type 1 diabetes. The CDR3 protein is CSVDGGGNTGELFF. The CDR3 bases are TGCAGCGTTGATGGCGGGGGGAACACCGGGGAGCTGTTTTTT.